This T cell receptor (beta chain) stems from a study of Ad26.COV2.S vaccination and SARS-CoV-2 variants (dated by TCRdb to the early 2020s). Study-wide context: The specificity and breadth of SARS-CoV-2-reactive T cell receptors after Ad26.COV2.S vaccination were assessed by TCRbeta repertoire sequencing. The TCR-sequenced set comprised around 30 samples: some 20 Ad26.COV2.S vaccine recipients, 5 placebo recipients and 8 SARS-CoV-2 convalescent individuals.

The immunoSEQ Assay was the method used to sequence TCRbeta CDR3 regions. After extraction, genomic DNA underwent amplification by bias-controlled multiplex PCR, followed by high-throughput sequencing. The published analysis was carried out like this. Collapsing and filtering of sequences were performed to quantify the absolute abundance of each unique TCRbeta CDR3 region. T cell fraction was estimated by normalizing TCRbeta template counts to usable DNA, which was measured by amplifying reference genes present in all nucleated cells. Repertoire TCRs were annotated as SARS-CoV-2-specific by exact matching of V gene, CDR3 amino acid sequence and J gene to a known reactive TCR set. The reference SARS-CoV-2 TCR set was derived from MIRA and filtered for enrichment in COVID-19-positive ImmuneCODE repertoires, a step that removed public or cross-reactive TCRs. Using the MIRA antigens, annotated TCRs were further analysed by specific ORF or by position within an ORF. Depth was the summed frequency of annotated unique rearrangements, while breadth was defined as annotated unique rearrangements over total unique productive rearrangements. TCR breadth was compared between groups using two-sided Wilcoxon rank-sum tests. This immuneACCESS table, as held by TCRdb, lists in-frame sequences with V and J called but not all clones. Of the missing ones, under half trace to an unresolved V gene in checked studies; the others have no known cause. The D gene and trimming were derived from the DNA, and the V and J assignments and clone size from that table. The sample contains 180,000 or so clones, around nine tenths of them found a single time. The ten biggest clones cover about 5.5% of the sample.

This sample's time point label indicates: individuals recovered from natural SARS-CoV-2 infection. Details on this clone: It lacks a known antigen. The input lacks base qualities; no much larger clone sits a single base away.

What the research found in general, with its limitations: The authors noted that total T cell responses may have been underestimated by the TCR breadth and depth analyses. Substantial breadth of spike-specific CD8+ and CD4+ T cell responses was reported after vaccination. Compared with placebo recipients, Ad26.COV2.S recipients showed higher spike-specific TCR breadth (P = 0.0014). Vaccine and placebo recipients had similar non-spike TCR breadth, a finding consistent with the vaccine containing only spike.

The CDR3, from cysteine to phenylalanine, totals 14 residues. The DNA shown is the 42-base CDR3, in frame from base 1. The germline V gene encodes CDR1 MGHDK and CDR2 SYGVNS. V and J lose 3 bases and 2 bases, and a span of 11 bases separates them. The source of this sequence is a human donor who had recovered from COVID-19. This specimen consisted of peripheral blood, obtained after recovery from COVID-19. The chain is assembled from TRBV25-1 and TRBJ2-7; the D gene is not confidently resolved. CDR3 protein: CASSEARPPYEQYF. The DNA reads TGTGCCAGCAGTGAGGCCCGGCCCCCCTACGAGCAGTACTTC.